This TCR beta chain was captured in a study of graft-versus-host responses after intestinal transplantation. Study-wide results and limits: Declining HvG levels early post-transplant were linked to peak circulating GvH clone levels.

This CDR3 has 14 amino acids. The germline CDR1 and CDR2 sequences are MNHEY and SMNVEV (reference sequence). V was pared by 6 bases and J by 5 bases, with 6 bases of the junction left unmatched. About this clone itself: The antigen remains unidentified.

Some clones are missing from TCRdb's copy, which holds only in-frame ones; the method was immunoSEQ multiplex PCR. This sample has around 95,000 clones; roughly 87% occur once, and the top ten carry around 0.95%. The chain is built from TRBV27 and TRBJ2-2, with TRBD1 identical over 7 bases. This TCR came from a human donor who was the organ donor for an intestinal transplant. Specimen: unstimulated CD4+ T cells sorted from spleen or lymph node cells, collected before transplant. CDR3 amino acids: CASSPDRATGELFF. The DNA of the CDR3 is TGTGCCAGCAGCCCAGACAGGGCTACCGGGGAGCTGTTTTTT.